Listed below are T cell receptor beta chains from one sample, sequenced in a study of shared clonotypes between healthy human individuals. Some clones are missing from TCRdb's copy, which holds only in-frame ones; the method was immunoSEQ multiplex PCR. The repertoire includes nearly 1 million clones, 76% of them detected once, and roughly 1.5% sits in the top ten. Sequencing was done on a sample of memory CD4+ T cells sorted from blood. The receptors were gathered from a young man in good health. CDR3s include the opening cysteine and the closing phenylalanine or tryptophan. The D gene is left open where the match is weak. Rows give clone size only sometimes, using once, few, many, or a class for an expanded clone.

abundance	v_gene	j_gene	d_gene	CDR3nt	CDR3aa
.	TRBV5-1	TRBJ2-3	.	TGCGCCAGCAGCTTAGAGCGAGTGACAGATACGCAGTATTTT	CASSLERVTDTQYF
.	TRBV18	TRBJ1-1	.	TGTGCCAGCTCACAAGTTTTCGGCACTGAAGCTTTCTTT	CASSQVFGTEAFF
.	TRBV11-3	TRBJ2-3	TRBD1	TGTGCCAGCAGCCACTCAGGGGGCAGCACAGATACGCAGTATTTT	CASSHSGGSTDTQYF
.	TRBV4-1	TRBJ1-2	TRBD1	TGCGCCAGCAGCCAAGACGGACAGGCTAAAGGCTATGGCTACACCTTC	CASSQDGQAKGYGYTF
once	TRBV11-2	TRBJ2-1	.	TGTGCCAGCAGCCCAAGGGGTGGCTTGGATGAGCAGTTCTTC	CASSPRGGLDEQFF
.	TRBV5-1	TRBJ2-7	.	TGCGCCAGCAGCTTAGACAGCCACGAGCAGTACTTC	CASSLDSHEQYF
.	TRBV11-2	TRBJ2-3	.	TGTGCCAGCAGCCACCTCCCCGGGGGTGGCACAGATACGCAGTATTTT	CASSHLPGGGTDTQYF
many	TRBV28	TRBJ1-3	.	TGTGCCAGCACCCGGGGCCTGGCAGGAAACACCATATATTTT	CASTRGLAGNTIYF
.	TRBV28	TRBJ1-2	.	TGTGCCAGCAGTCGTCAGTCCCAGGTGAAGGGCTACACCTTC	CASSRQSQVKGYTF
.	TRBV9	TRBJ1-4	.	TGTGCCAGCAGCGTAGCACCCTCCGGGGGCAATGAAAAACTGTTTTTT	CASSVAPSGGNEKLFF
.	TRBV28	TRBJ2-7	.	TGTGCCAGCAGTTTGCAACAGGGTTTAGAGCAGTACTTC	CASSLQQGLEQYF
.	TRBV2	TRBJ1-5	.	TGTGCCAGCAGTGAGAGTCAGTTCAATCAGCCCCAGCATTTT	CASSESQFNQPQHF
.	TRBV5-4	TRBJ1-1	TRBD1	TGTGCCAGCACCAAAAGTTTAGACAGGGTGGATACTGAAGCTTTCTTT	CASTKSLDRVDTEAFF
.	TRBV7-3	TRBJ2-1	.	TGTGCCAGCAGTGTATCTCCAGCCGGGTACAATGAGCAGTTCTTC	CASSVSPAGYNEQFF
.	TRBV11-3	TRBJ2-1	.	TGTGCCAGCAGCCCGCAGGGGAACTCCTACAATGAGCAGTTCTTC	CASSPQGNSYNEQFF
few	TRBV10-3	TRBJ1-2	TRBD1	TGTGCCATCAGTGAGTCGCAGGGGGCAGGCTATGGCTACACCTTC	CAISESQGAGYGYTF
few	TRBV7-9	TRBJ2-5	TRBD2	TGTGCCAGCAGGAGTCTAGCGGGGGGTCAAGAGACCCAGTACTTC	CASRSLAGGQETQYF
.	TRBV18	TRBJ2-7	TRBD2	TGTGCCAGCTCACCCGGACTAGCGGTTCTCTACGAGCAGTACTTC	CASSPGLAVLYEQYF
once	TRBV6-5	TRBJ1-1	.	TGTGCCAGCAGTTCTACCAGGGCGGCGAACACTGAAGCTTTCTTT	CASSSTRAANTEAFF
.	TRBV7-7	TRBJ2-3	TRBD2	TGTGCTAGCAGCCCACTAGCGGGTGCCACAGATACGCAGTATTTT	CASSPLAGATDTQYF
.	TRBV19	TRBJ1-2	.	TGTGCCAGTAGTACCCGGGACACTACTAACTATGGCTACACCTTC	CASSTRDTTNYGYTF
.	TRBV5-5	TRBJ2-3	.	TGTGCCAGCAGCCCTCAACAGGGTAATAGTGATACGCAGTATTTT	CASSPQQGNSDTQYF
.	TRBV6-6	TRBJ1-5	.	TGTGCCAGCAGTGCTCGGGGGGGCAATCAGCCCCAGCATTTT	CASSARGGNQPQHF
.	TRBV18	TRBJ1-1	.	TGTGCCAGCTCACCTTCCTCGCCGGTAAATATGAACACTGAAGCTTTCTTT	CASSPSSPVNMNTEAFF
.	TRBV9	TRBJ2-7	.	TGTGCCAGCAGCGTAGGGGCGGGGTTCGTCCACGAGCAGTACTTC	CASSVGAGFVHEQYF
.	TRBV7-8	TRBJ2-5	TRBD1	TGTGCCAGCAGCTCTAGTACAGGGGGAGGAGAGACCCAGTACTTC	CASSSSTGGGETQYF
.	TRBV7-9	TRBJ1-2	TRBD1	TGTGCCAGCAGCTTAGCGGGACAGGGGGCTGGTGGCTACACCTTC	CASSLAGQGAGGYTF
.	TRBV5-1	TRBJ1-2	TRBD1	TGCGCCAGCGGCCCAGGGGGCGAGGGGAACTATGGCTACACCTTC	CASGPGGEGNYGYTF
once	TRBV5-6	TRBJ1-2	.	TGTGCCAGCAGCCCCGCTGGGGTTATCTATGGCTACACCTTC	CASSPAGVIYGYTF
.	TRBV7-2	TRBJ2-5	TRBD2	TGTGCCAGCAGCCTCACAGCCAGCGGGAGTGGGCAAGAGACCCAGTACTTC	CASSLTASGSGQETQYF
.	TRBV5-6	TRBJ1-4	.	TGTGCCAGCAGCTTAAAGGGAGCAACTAATGAAAAACTGTTTTTT	CASSLKGATNEKLFF
.	TRBV11-2	TRBJ2-3	.	TGTGCCAGCAGCTTAGATCGACAAAATACGCAGTATTTT	CASSLDRQNTQYF
.	TRBV6-5	TRBJ2-7	TRBD2	TGTGCCAGCAGCTCCGGGACTAGGAGGCAGTACTTC	CASSSGTRRQYF
.	TRBV19	TRBJ2-7	TRBD1	TGTGCCAGTAGCAGAGCGGGACAGGGCTACGAGCAGTACTTC	CASSRAGQGYEQYF
.	TRBV9	TRBJ2-5	TRBD2	TGTGCCAGCAGCGTAGGGCCTAGCGGGGGGCAATATCAAGAGACCCAGTACTTC	CASSVGPSGGQYQETQYF
.	TRBV11-3	TRBJ2-1	TRBD2	TGTGCCAGCAGCTCCCACGGGGGGGCAGCCAATGAGCAGTTCTTC	CASSSHGGAANEQFF
.	TRBV5-5	TRBJ1-6	.	TGTGCCAGCAGCTTGACAGACAGTTCACCCCTCCACTTT	CASSLTDSSPLHF
.	TRBV7-2	TRBJ2-3	.	TGTGCCAGCAGCTTAGGTCCCAGCACAGATACGCAGTATTTT	CASSLGPSTDTQYF
.	TRBV6-1	TRBJ1-2	.	TGTGCCAGCAATCCCCCGGGGAGCCTCTACACCTTC	CASNPPGSLYTF
.	TRBV2	TRBJ1-2	TRBD1	TGTGCCAGCAGTCCCCGACAGGGACAGGTTAGGGCCTATGGCTACACCTTC	CASSPRQGQVRAYGYTF
many	TRBV18	TRBJ1-4	.	TGTGCCAGCTCACCCTTTCGACGGTCTAATGAAAAACTGTTTTTT	CASSPFRRSNEKLFF
.	TRBV5-4	TRBJ2-5	.	TGTGCCAGCAGCCTCTCCACAGGGATAGAGACCCAGTACTTC	CASSLSTGIETQYF
.	TRBV7-9	TRBJ1-4	.	TGTGCCAGCAGCTTAGCCGGGGCTAATGAAAAACTGTTTTTT	CASSLAGANEKLFF
.	TRBV5-6	TRBJ2-6	.	TGTGCCAGCAGCTTGGGACCTCCGGTCGGGGGCTCTGGGGCCAACGTCCTGACTTTC	CASSLGPPVGGSGANVLTF
.	TRBV18	TRBJ2-6	TRBD1	TGTGCCAGCTCCCCTTTTCAGCCAGGGGGCCGTAACTCTGGGGCCAACGTCCTGACTTTC	CASSPFQPGGRNSGANVLTF
.	TRBV18	TRBJ2-5	.	TGTGCCAGCTCACCACTGCCCGTGTCAGAGACCCAGTACTTC	CASSPLPVSETQYF
.	TRBV10-3	TRBJ2-7	TRBD2	TGTGCCATCAGTGAGTCGAGCGGGAGGGCTAAAAAATCCTACGAGCAGTACTTC	CAISESSGRAKKSYEQYF
.	TRBV27	TRBJ2-1	TRBD1	TGTGCCAGCAGTTGGTGGGACAGGGGGAAGTACAATGAGCAGTTCTTC	CASSWWDRGKYNEQFF
few	TRBV6-5	TRBJ2-7	TRBD2	TGTGCCAGCAGTTCTACTAGCGGGGTTGAGTACTTC	CASSSTSGVEYF
.	TRBV11-2	TRBJ2-7	.	TGTGCCAGCAGCTTAGAGCTCACCTACGGCGAGCAGTACTTC	CASSLELTYGEQYF
.	TRBV7-2	TRBJ2-4	TRBD2	TGTGCCAGCAGCTTAATGGGGGGGAAAGTATTAGCCAAAAACATTCAGTACTTC	CASSLMGGKVLAKNIQYF
.	TRBV6-5	TRBJ1-1	.	TGTGCCAGCATTTCGCCAGGGAACACTGAAGCTTTCTTT	CASISPGNTEAFF
once	TRBV13	TRBJ2-3	.	TGTGCCAGCAGCTTTATTTCAGATACGCAGTATTTT	CASSFISDTQYF
.	TRBV10-3	TRBJ2-1	.	TGTGCCATCAGCGCCATAATGAATGAGCAGTTCTTC	CAISAIMNEQFF
.	TRBV30	TRBJ2-1	TRBD2	TGTGCCTGGAGTGAAGGTGGACTAGCGGGAGTCAATGAGCAGTTCTTC	CAWSEGGLAGVNEQFF
.	TRBV7-8	TRBJ2-3	TRBD2	TGTGCCAGCAGCTTAAGAGGCGGGGGGGTGGATACGCAGTATTTT	CASSLRGGGVDTQYF
.	TRBV6-1	TRBJ1-1	TRBD1	TGTGCCAGCAGTGCACAGGGGCTGAGCACTGAAGCTTTCTTT	CASSAQGLSTEAFF
many	TRBV11-2	TRBJ1-6	.	TGTGCCAGCCGGAGGGAATCCTATAATTCACCCCTCCACTTT	CASRRESYNSPLHF
.	TRBV4-1	TRBJ2-1	TRBD2	TGCGCCAGCAGCCAGGATGTAAAGCGGGGGGGCCAGGGTGAGCAGTTCTTC	CASSQDVKRGGQGEQFF